Sequencing of this T cell receptor (beta chain) was carried out in a study of synovial regulatory T cells in juvenile arthritis. Germline loops: CDR1 SGHRS, CDR2 YFSETQ. This CDR3 contains 14 residues. No DNA was logged. The repertoire was sequenced with immunoSEQ multiplex PCR; TCRdb's copy has only in-frame clones and lacks some. In total, the table holds roughly 9,200 clones. The chain has TRBV5-1 and TRBJ2-3; TCRdb's D call of TRBD2 is untestable without DNA. The sample taken for sequencing was Treg cells from blood. Subset denoted: remaining (HLA-DR-negative) circulating blood Treg cells. The receptor's source is a donor aged 2-30 years with juvenile idiopathic arthritis. CDR3 residues: CASSSRSYADTQYF.